This T cell receptor (beta chain) stems from a study of shared clonotypes between healthy human individuals. The overall study: The people who gave samples were a couple of women and three men aged 18 to 49.

It was about 210 ng DNA, some 30,000 T cell genomes, that sorted-subset replicate PCRs used. The repertoire was sequenced with immunoSEQ multiplex PCR; TCRdb's copy has only in-frame clones and lacks some. Of 2.3 million or so clones in the sample, roughly 93% are singletons; the top ten hold about 0.37%. In regard to this clone: Its antigen remains unidentified.

Findings and caveats of the study: It was only blood that was sampled, and tissue repertoires likely differ.

Per germline, CDR1 SGHVS and CDR2 FQNEAQ. Trimming removed 10 bases at V and 2 bases at J, with 14 bases between. The CDR3 totals 14 residues. The chain joins TRBV7-8 to TRBJ2-2, with D perhaps matching TRBD2 (5 bases). The source is a man younger than 35 in good health. Some clones in this sample may be carry-over from other donors' samples. The specimen sequenced was naive CD4+ T cells from PBMCs. Subset denoted: CD45RA+ positively selected. CDR3 residues: CANSPGVNTGELFF. CDR3 bases: TGTGCCAATTCGCCCGGGGTTAACACCGGGGAGCTGTTTTTT.